The 32 T cell receptor beta chains presented below share a single source sample, sequenced in a study of CD8+CD57+ T cells in acquired aplastic anemia. Genomic DNA, the template, was used for profiling of the TCR beta VDJ and CDR3. MiXCR, run by TCRdb on the reads, gives a single entry per CDR3 protein. In the table there are fewer than 300,000 distinct CDR3 sequences, approximately 79% of which are singletons. For sequencing, patients were chosen who had shown expansion of CD8+CD57+ cells by flow cytometry. Sequencing used sorted CD4+, CD8+, or CD8+CD57+ T cells (not recorded which) from PBMCs. The receptors derive from a human donor with aplastic anemia.

The chain has TRBV2 and TRBJ1-6, with a tentative D call TRBD1 (5 bases). Germline V gives CDR1 SNHLY, CDR2 FYNNEI. Trimming removed 6 bases from V and 13 bases from J, with 31 bases in between. This CDR3 spans 18 amino acids. CDR3 in amino acids: CASSVGGGSRSYIAPLHF. In DNA, the CDR3 is TGTGCCAGCAGCGTGGGCGGGGGTTCGAGGTCCTATATTGCCCCCCTCCACTTT.

This chain links TRBV5-6 with TRBJ2-7; D may correspond to TRBD1 or TRBD2 (6 bases each). The V gene lost 0 bases and the J gene lost 2 bases, with 15 bases spanning the gap. Germline CDR1 reads SGHDT; CDR2 reads YYEEEE. The CDR3 consists of 16 residues. The DNA of the CDR3 is TGTGCCAGCAGCTTGGAGAGGGGGGAAGTCGCCTACGAGCAGTACGTC. This sequence encodes CASSLERGEVAYEQYV.

This clonotype has a handful of counts. The CDR3 region has the DNA TGTGCCAGCAGCTTAGCGGGAGGGGGGAATGAGCAGTTCTTC. This encodes CASSLAGGGNEQFF. The chain has TRBV7-8 and TRBJ2-1; possible D gene TRBD2, 7 bases. The germline V and J ends were trimmed by 0 bases and 7 bases, with 10 bases remaining between them. Germline V lookup: CDR1 SGHVS, CDR2 FQNEAQ. The CDR3 is 14 amino acids.

J is TRBJ2-3 and V is TRBV19; D not certain. CDR1 and CDR2 (germline): LNHDA, SQIVND (reference sequence). There are 13 residues in the CDR3. Trimming removed 0 bases at V and 5 bases at J, with 6 bases between. CDR3 loop: CASSIDHRDTQYF. The CDR3, as DNA: TGTGCCAGTAGTATAGATCACCGAGATACGCAGTATTTT.

Concerning this clonotype: Lacking the conserved final phenylalanine or tryptophan, this CDR3 likely reflects a read error. The chain employs TRBV7-2 and TRBJ2-3, with D tentatively TRBD2 (5 bases). This CDR3 has 15 residues. Deletions cut 3 bases from V and 3 bases from J, with 13 bases between. Germline CDR1 SGHTA, CDR2 FQGNSA. The CDR3: CASSFGAGVTDTQYS. The CDR3, as DNA: TGTGCCAGCAGCTTTGGTGCGGGCGTGACAGATACGCAGTATTCT.

As DNA, the CDR3 is TGTGCCAGTAGTATTCGGGGCAGGGGTGACTACGAGCAGTACTTC. It specifies CASSIRGRGDYEQYF. The rearrangement links TRBV19 to TRBJ2-7; perhaps TRBD1 as D (6 bases). This CDR3 contains 15 residues. Per germline, CDR1 LNHDA and CDR2 SQIVND (reference sequence). With 3 bases removed from V and 3 bases from J, the gap between germline ends came to 15 bases.

The J gene is TRBJ2-1, the V gene TRBV20-1; D is undetermined. This CDR3 is 16 amino acids long. Trimming took off 6 bases at V and 0 bases at J, with 18 bases between the two ends. The germline CDR1 and CDR2 sequences are DFQATT and SNEGSKA (reference sequence). The CDR3 DNA reads as TGCAGTGCCAGCAGCTTAGGCCACCCCTCCTACAATGAGCAGTTCTTC. It specifies CSASSLGHPSYNEQFF.

The V and J genes are TRBV9 and TRBJ1-2; D possibly corresponds to TRBD1 (5 bases). V was clipped by 4 bases and J by 9 bases, with 22 bases between them. Germline V gene data show CDR1 as SGDLS and CDR2 as YYNGEE. The CDR3 is 15 residues long. CDR3 coding DNA: TGTGCCAGCAGCTTTACACAGGCAACAAACAGTTGCTACACCTTC. It specifies CASSFTQATNSCYTF.

The chain is built from TRBV20-1 and TRBJ2-1; weak D call: TRBD1 (6 bases). The CDR3 has 13 amino acids. V lost 0 bases and J lost 6, with 9 bases in between. CDR1 DFQATT and CDR2 SNEGSKA come from the germline V gene (reference sequence). CDR3 in DNA: TGCAGTGCTAGAGATCTAGGGGGCAATGAGCAGTTCTTC. Its protein product is CSARDLGGNEQFF.

The chain couples TRBV7-9 to TRBJ1-5; possibly TRBD1 for D (5 bases). Germline CDR1 and CDR2: SEHNR and FQNEAQ (reference sequence). V was shortened by 0 bases and J by 16 bases, with 22 bases between the two germline ends. This CDR3 contains 15 residues. The DNA for the CDR3 is TGTGCCAGCAGCTTAGCGGGTGGCTACGGGGCCAACGTCCATTTT. Amino acid sequence: CASSLAGGYGANVHF. Full variable domain (outside the CDR3, taken from reference TRBV7-9 and TRBJ1-5): DTGVSQNPRHKITKRGQNVTFRCDPISEHNRLYWYRQTLGQGPEFLTYFQNEAQLEKSRLLSDRFSAERPKGSFSTLEIQRTEQGDSAMYLCASSLAGGYGANVHFGDGTRLSIL.

Points on this clonotype: A much larger clone lies a single base off, so this may be a read error. V and J are TRBV7-8 and TRBJ2-1, with 7 bases fitting TRBD1. Germline V lookup: CDR1 SGHVS, CDR2 FQNEAQ. The CDR3 has 13 amino acids. CDR3 amino acids: CASSFHRDGTALF. The CDR3 DNA follows: TGTGCCAGCAGCTTTCATCGAGACGGGACAGCCCTTTTC. The variable domain in full, with the rest retrieved from reference TRBV7-8 and TRBJ2-1, is GAGVSQSPRYKVAKRGQDVALRCDPISGHVSLFWYQQALGQGPEFLTYFQNEAQLDKSGLPSDRFFAERPEGSVSTLKIQRTQQEDSAVYLCASSFHRDGTALFGPGTRLTVL.

V gene TRBV7-6 combines with J gene TRBJ2-3, with a possible D match to TRBD1 (6 bases). Trimming left V 1 base short and J 10 bases short, with 18 bases between. CDR3 length: 15 amino acids. Germline-derived CDR1 and CDR2 are SGHVS and FNYEAQ. Here the CDR3 DNA reads TGTGCCAGCAGCTTAGGGGGACACAACACATACGCGCAGTATTTT. Translating gives CASSLGGHNTYAQYF.

This clonotype was picked up many times. The rearrangement uses TRBV6-5 and TRBJ2-6; D gene unclear. The CDR3 is 15 residues long. V was pared by 6 bases and J by 2 bases, with 11 bases between. Germline V gives CDR1 MNHEY, CDR2 SVGAGI. The CDR3 DNA reads as TGTGCCAGCAGGAGGTCGGCCACTGGGGCCAACGTCCTGACTTTC. This translates into CASRRSATGANVLTF.

The chain carries TRBV11-3 and TRBJ1-1; D ambiguous. The CDR3 extends over 15 amino acids. V lost 5 bases and J lost 1, with 14 bases in between. CDR1 is SGHNT and CDR2 is YENEEA in the germline V gene. CDR3 nucleotide sequence: TGTGCCAGCAGCCAAGATGTAGTCAGGAACACTGAAGCTTTCTTT. Protein: CASSQDVVRNTEAFF.

For the CDR3, the DNA is TGCAGTGCAACACGGGGGCCTCCCTACGAGCAGTACTTC. Translated: CSATRGPPYEQYF. V gene TRBV20-1 combines with J gene TRBJ2-7; D possibly matches TRBD1 or TRBD2 (6 bases each). The CDR3 loop spans 13 amino acids. Germline-derived CDR1 and CDR2 are DFQATT and SNEGSKA (reference sequence). V lost 6 bases and J 2 bases, leaving 14 bases between the germline ends.

This clonotype was detected a few times. The CDR3 coding sequence is TGTGCCAGCAGCTACGGTGGCACAGCGACGCAGTATTTT. As protein: CASSYGGTATQYF. V gene TRBV7-3 combines with J gene TRBJ2-3; D unresolved. Trimming took 4 bases from V and 9 from J, leaving 14 bases between them. CDR3 size: 13 residues. Germline CDR1 SGHTA, CDR2 FQGTGA.

Comments on this clonotype: This CDR3 is missing its conserved last phenylalanine or tryptophan, likely due to a read error. Because the CDR3's place on the DNA is in doubt, the DNA is left out and the CDR3 is given as listed by TCRdb. The chain couples TRBV2 to TRBJ1-2; TRBD1 is the table's D call, not checked against the DNA. Germline V CDR1 and CDR2: SNHLY, FYNNEI. The CDR3 contains 15 residues when both ends are counted. The CDR3 region is CASGPGGTGTQYFSP.

On this clonotype itself: Germline is not matched at one junction end, which may reflect a read error. This chain joins TRBV7-8 and TRBJ2-3, with D possibly TRBD2 on 5 matching bases. CDR1 is SGHVS, CDR2 FQNEAQ, per germline. There are 14 residues in the CDR3. Written as DNA, the CDR3 is TGTGCCAGCAGCTTAGCTGGCGGGCGGGCTACGGAGTCTTTT. Its protein is CASSLAGGRATESF.

Turning to this clonotype: Since no conserved phenylalanine or tryptophan closes the CDR3, a read error is the likely cause. The DNA is left out, because the CDR3 cannot be placed on it with certainty; the CDR3 is given as TCRdb lists it. This chain uses TRBV7-8 with TRBJ2-2. Termini included, the CDR3 measures 11 amino acids. Germline V gene sequence: CDR1 SGHVS, CDR2 FQNEAQ. The CDR3 reads CASGGAGEPFI.

V usage is TRBV7-8 and J usage is TRBJ2-3; unclear D gene. From germline, CDR1 is SGHVS and CDR2 FQNEAQ. The CDR3 is 14 residues long. Trimming took 3 bases from V and 12 from J, leaving 19 bases between them. The CDR3 sequence: CASSFEPGPATQYF. CDR3 coding DNA: TGTGCCAGCAGCTTTGAGCCAGGTCCGGCTACCCAGTATTTT. Looking up the rest from reference TRBV7-8 and TRBJ2-3 gives the full variable domain: GAGVSQSPRYKVAKRGQDVALRCDPISGHVSLFWYQQALGQGPEFLTYFQNEAQLDKSGLPSDRFFAERPEGSVSTLKIQRTQQEDSAVYLCASSFEPGPATQYFGPGTRLTVL.

The rearrangement links TRBV29-1 to TRBJ2-1, with no clear D. Germline V lookup: CDR1 SQVTM, CDR2 ANQGSEA. There are 12 residues in the CDR3. CDR3 nucleotides: TGCTGCAGTGCACCAAGGAACAATGAGCAGTTCTTC. Protein: CCSAPRNNEQFF.

The gene calls are TRBV2 and TRBJ1-1; perhaps TRBD1 as D (6 bases). The CDR3 runs to 15 residues. The V and J ends lost 4 bases and 3 bases respectively, with 15 bases between them. Germline V gives CDR1 SNHLY, CDR2 FYNNEI. The CDR3, as DNA: TGTGCCAGCAGTGGGGTGGCGGGGGGGCACACTGAAGCTTTCTTT. This codes for CASSGVAGGHTEAFF. Supplemented by reference TRBV2 and TRBJ1-1, the full variable domain reads EPEVTQTPSHQVTQMGQEVILRCVPISNHLYFYWYRQILGQKVEFLVSFYNNEISEKSEIFDDQFSVERPDGSNFTLKIRSTKLEDSAMYFCASSGVAGGHTEAFFGQGTRLTVV.

This chain uses TRBV7-9 with TRBJ2-4, with a tentative D call TRBD2 (7 bases). V gave up 11 bases and J gave up 8 bases, with 16 bases separating them. CDR1 is SEHNR and CDR2 is FQNEAQ in the germline V gene (reference sequence). CDR3 length: 12 residues. Here the CDR3 DNA reads TGTGCCGGACGGGGGGCTAGGGACATTCAGTACTTC. Its protein is CAGRGARDIQYF.

This clonotype was found a few times. The gene calls are TRBV10-3 and TRBJ2-1; 9 bases align to TRBD1. The CDR3 consists of 16 residues. Trimming removed 7 bases from V and 5 bases from J; junction bases left unmatched: 12. CDR1 ENHRY and CDR2 SYGVKD come from the germline V gene. In DNA form, the CDR3 reads TGTGCCATCAAAGTCGGGTCTGGGACAGGGAACAATGAGCAGTTCTTC. This encodes CAIKVGSGTGNNEQFF.

Regarding this clonotype: Its ends do not fully match the called genes, so a read error is possible. The chain has TRBV9 and TRBJ2-3, with D hard to call. Germline V gives CDR1 SGDLS, CDR2 YYNGEE. The CDR3 sequence is 14 residues long. CDR3 region: CASGVAGNIQSLDF. Written as DNA, the CDR3 is TGTGCCAGCGGAGTAGCTGGGAACATTCAGTCGCTCGATTTT. The whole variable domain, remainder taken from reference TRBV9 and TRBJ2-3, is DSGVTQTPKHLITATGQRVTLRCSPRSGDLSVYWYQQSLDQGLQFLIQYYNGEERAKGNILERFSAQQFPDLHSELNLSSLELGDSALYFCASGVAGNIQSLDFGPGTRLTVL.

This clonotype was detected only once. The chain is built from TRBV5-1 and TRBJ2-4; a possible D gene is TRBD1 (5 bases). V gave up 6 bases and J gave up 7 bases, with 14 bases separating them. The CDR3 extends over 13 amino acids. Per germline, CDR1 SGHRS and CDR2 YFSETQ. CDR3 nucleotide sequence: TGCGCCAGCACGGAAGGTCCAGGGAACATTCAGTACTTC. It yields the protein CASTEGPGNIQYF.

Only one count was recorded for this clonotype. The CDR3 reads CASSLTGSGGYGETF. The CDR3 DNA is TGTGCCAGCAGCTTGACAGGGAGCGGGGGGTATGGTGAGACCTTC. The gene calls are TRBV7-9 and TRBJ1-2, with TRBD1 matching 7 bases. The CDR3 length is 15 residues. The junction had 18 bases not matched to a gene; V was cut back by 3 bases and J by 14 bases. From germline, CDR1 is SEHNR and CDR2 FQNEAQ (reference sequence).

CDR3 protein: CASSSRGKCGETQYF. The CDR3 bases are TGTGCCAGCAGCTCACGGGGAAAGTGTGGAGAGACCCAGTACTTC. This rearrangement joins TRBV7-3 to TRBJ2-5, with a weak D call TRBD2 (5 bases). Germline V lookup: CDR1 SGHTA, CDR2 FQGTGA. V was trimmed by 4 bases and J by 4 bases, leaving 16 bases between them. This CDR3 comprises 15 residues.

With respect to this clonotype: One junction end disagrees with the germline gene, perhaps due to a read error. The V gene is TRBV7-9, the J gene TRBJ2-6; possibly TRBD2 for D (6 bases). Looked up from germline, CDR1 is SEHNR and CDR2 is FQNEAQ (reference sequence). CDR3 length equals 16 residues. The CDR3 spells CASSLAGSGGTDVLTF. The CDR3 DNA reads as TGTGCCAGCAGCTTAGCGGGAAGCGGCGGGACCGACGTGCTGACTTTC.

Turning to this clonotype: In this CDR3 the conserved last residue, phenylalanine or tryptophan, is missing, so a read error is likely. The DNA is left out, because the CDR3 cannot be placed on it with certainty; the CDR3 is given as TCRdb lists it. The chain is built from TRBV2 and TRBJ1-5; the D call of TRBD1 is as the table states it, not checked on the DNA. Per germline, CDR1 SNHLY and CDR2 FYNNEI. The CDR3 length is 15 residues, termini included. The CDR3 here is CASSVGGTKEQPHHL.

Of note for this clonotype: One end of the junction varies from germline; a read error may be responsible. This sequence joins TRBV7-3 and TRBJ2-3; TRBD2 agrees at 8 bases. CDR1 is SGHTA, CDR2 FQGTGA, per germline. This CDR3 has 14 residues. CDR3 residues: CASSLAGGPEMQPF. In DNA form, the CDR3 reads TGTGCCAGCAGCTTGGCGGGGGGACCCGAAATGCAGCCTTTT. Filled out from reference TRBV7-3 and TRBJ2-3, the complete variable domain reads GAGVSQTPSNKVTEKGKYVELRCDPISGHTALYWYRQSLGQGPEFLIYFQGTGAADDSGLPNDRFFAVRPEGSVSTLKIQRTERGDSAVYLCASSLAGGPEMQPFGPGTRLTVL.

Of note for this clonotype: At one end, the junction sequence differs from germline, possibly due to a read error. The V gene is TRBV2, the J gene TRBJ2-1; D is perhaps TRBD1 or TRBD2 (5 bases each). The CDR3 spans 13 residues. The germline gives CDR1 SNHLY, CDR2 FYNNEI. In DNA form, the CDR3 reads TGTGCCAGCGGGGAACGGGGCACCGATACGCCGTATTTT. Amino acids: CASGERGTDTPYF.